The 17 T cell receptor beta chains in this list originate from one sample, sequenced in a study of T cells after yellow fever vaccination. From the 5' RACE reads, TCRdb called clonotypes with MiXCR, one entry per CDR3 protein. The sample shows 500,000 to 650,000 distinct CDR3 sequences, roughly 13% of them seen only once. The specimen comprised PBMCs, sampled on the day of the yellow fever booster vaccination. The receptor source for this set is a man aged 25 to 40 who received the YFV17D yellow fever vaccine.

The rearrangement joins TRBV4-3 to TRBJ2-6; a weak D match, TRBD1 (5 bases). V was trimmed by 4 bases and J by 1 base, leaving 11 bases between them. The CDR3 contains 16 residues. In germline, CDR1 is LGHNA, CDR2 YSLEER. The CDR3, as DNA: TGCGCCAGCAGCCCAGAAGGGGTGTCTGGGGCCAACGTCCTGACTTTC. Amino acids: CASSPEGVSGANVLTF.

The chain combines TRBV20-1 with TRBJ2-7; tentative D call: TRBD1 (5 bases). Germline values: CDR1 DFQATT, CDR2 SNEGSKA (reference sequence). V was trimmed by 6 bases and J by 7 bases, leaving 16 bases between them. The CDR3 contains 12 residues. CDR3: CSAVTDSWEQYF. The CDR3 coding sequence is TGCAGTGCGGTGACAGACAGTTGGGAGCAGTACTTC.

This clonotype has just a few counts. J is TRBJ2-2 and V is TRBV4-3; possible D gene TRBD2, 6 bases. Germline V gene data show CDR1 as LGHNA and CDR2 as YSLEER. The CDR3 runs 17 residues. V lost 0 bases and J 5 bases, leaving 16 bases between the germline ends. CDR3 nucleotide sequence: TGCGCCAGCAGCCAAGATCTGTCGGGACTCGCTACCGGGGAGCTGTTTTTT. Encoded protein: CASSQDLSGLATGELFF.

The chain uses TRBV3-1 and TRBJ2-3, with 7 positions matching TRBD1. The CDR3 runs 16 residues. Germline CDR1 is LGHDT and CDR2 is YNNKEL (reference sequence). Trimming removed 0 bases from V and 0 bases from J; junction bases left unmatched: 3. The CDR3 nucleotides are TGTGCCAGCAGCCAAGACTGGGACAGAAGCACAGATACGCAGTATTTT. Protein sequence: CASSQDWDRSTDTQYF.

This clonotype was picked up a small number of times. The chain couples TRBV21-1 to TRBJ2-1; the DNA was not compared with TRBD2, the D call given in the table. TRBV21-1 is noted as a pseudogene. CDR3 length: 15 amino acids. This CDR3 reads CASPQGLGPRGEQFF. The CDR3 DNA reads TGTGCCAGCCCCCAGGGTCTAGGTCCAAGGGGTGAGCAGTTCTTC.

The rearrangement links TRBV2 to TRBJ2-7; 10 nucleotides agree with TRBD2. Germline V CDR1 and CDR2: SNHLY, FYNNEI. Trimming took 7 bases from V and 7 from J; bases not matched to a gene: 13. The CDR3 has 15 residues. Here the CDR3 reads CASTEVPSGSREQYF. CDR3 in DNA: TGTGCCAGCACCGAAGTACCTAGCGGGAGTCGTGAGCAGTACTTC.

This clonotype has a handful of counts. The J gene is TRBJ2-7, the V gene TRBV20-1; no definite D call. V lost 2 bases to trimming and J lost 3 bases, with 11 bases between them. CDR1 and CDR2 from the germline V gene are DFQATT and SNEGSKA (reference sequence). The CDR3 totals 13 residues. CDR3 coding DNA: TGCAGTGCTAGACATACGAGATTCTACGAGCAGTACTTC. Translated: CSARHTRFYEQYF.

This clonotype was counted a few times. V and J are TRBV7-2 and TRBJ2-7; 14 nucleotides align to TRBD2. J lost 12 bases, V lost 5 bases, and 9 bases had no gene match. Germline V gene lookup returns CDR1 SGHTA and CDR2 FQGNSA. The CDR3 sequence is 14 residues long. CDR3 residues: CASSPGTSGSSRYF. As DNA, the CDR3 is TGTGCCAGCAGCCCCGGGACTAGCGGGAGCTCGCGGTACTTC.

The DNA of the CDR3 is TGTGCCAGCAGCCGCGTGACTAGAGTCAATGAGCAGTTCTTC. It codes for CASSRVTRVNEQFF. V and J are TRBV14 and TRBJ2-1; D is possibly TRBD2 (6 bases). The CDR3 is made up of 14 amino acids. Germline loops: CDR1 SGHDN, CDR2 FVKESK. V was pared by 4 bases and J by 6 bases, with 13 bases between. Based on the CDR3 plus reference TRBV14 and TRBJ2-1, the full variable domain is EAGVTQFPSHSVIEKGQTVTLRCDPISGHDNLYWYRRVMGKEIKFLLHFVKESKQDESGMPNNRFLAERTGGTYSTLKVQPAELEDSGVYFCASSRVTRVNEQFFGPGTRLTVL.

There are a few counts of this clonotype. The CDR3 sequence: CSAKARGGSYGEKLFF. CDR3 in DNA: TGCAGTGCTAAGGCCCGAGGAGGGTCCTACGGCGAAAAACTGTTTTTT. The J gene is TRBJ1-4, the V gene TRBV20-1; D uncertain. The CDR3 covers 16 residues. Trimming removed 4 bases at V and 8 bases at J, with 23 bases between. Germline values: CDR1 DFQATT, CDR2 SNEGSKA (reference sequence).

The J gene is TRBJ2-4, the V gene TRBV20-1; TRBD1 is a possible D gene (5 bases). V was pared by 3 bases and J by 4 bases, with 16 bases between. Germline V gives CDR1 DFQATT, CDR2 SNEGSKA (reference sequence). The CDR3 covers 15 residues. The CDR3 DNA reads TGCAGTGCTAGGGGGCCGGGTGGGTTGAAAAACATTCAGTACTTC. Translated, it gives CSARGPGGLKNIQYF.

This clonotype was seen more than once but under ten times. V and J are TRBV6-5 and TRBJ2-3, with 11 bases fitting TRBD2. Germline CDR1 and CDR2: MNHEY and SVGAGI. The V segment lost 2 bases and the J segment 3 bases; nucleotides outside the gene matches: 7. The length of the CDR3 is 17 residues. The CDR3 loop reads CASSYGIAGGYTDTQYF. In nucleotides, the CDR3 is TGTGCCAGCAGTTACGGGATAGCGGGAGGGTATACAGATACGCAGTATTTT.

The chain joins TRBV29-1 to TRBJ2-2; D is possibly TRBD1 or TRBD2 (5 bases each). V was clipped by 3 bases and J by 0 bases, with 8 bases between them. The germline gives CDR1 SQVTM, CDR2 ANQGSEA. This CDR3 comprises 14 residues. The CDR3 loop reads CSVEKGPNTGELFF. In nucleotides, the CDR3 is TGCAGCGTTGAGAAGGGACCGAACACCGGGGAGCTGTTTTTT.

The chain is built from TRBV27 and TRBJ1-1, with D maybe TRBD1 (5 bases). V lost 7 bases and J 0 bases, leaving 27 bases between the germline ends. There are 19 residues in the CDR3. Per the germline V gene, CDR1 is MNHEY and CDR2 is SMNVEV (reference sequence). In nucleotides, the CDR3 is TGTGCCAGCAAACGATTTTTTAACCGGGACTTCATATTGAACACTGAAGCTTTCTTT. Translating gives CASKRFFNRDFILNTEAFF.

This clonotype was seen repeatedly, ten times or more. The rearrangement joins TRBV7-2 to TRBJ2-3; possibly TRBD2 for D (6 bases). Germline V gene data show CDR1 as SGHTA and CDR2 as FQGNSA. The germline V and J ends were trimmed by 1 base and 2 bases, with 10 bases remaining between them. CDR3 length equals 15 residues. The CDR3 here is CASSLVGGPTDTQYF. The CDR3 DNA is TGTGCCAGCAGCTTAGTGGGGGGACCCACAGATACGCAGTATTTT.

This clonotype was seen a handful of times. The rearrangement joins TRBV5-5 to TRBJ2-7; D may be TRBD1 (6 bases). This CDR3 spans 14 amino acids. V was pared by 3 bases and J by 2 bases, with 12 bases between. The germline V gene encodes CDR1 SGHKS and CDR2 YYEKEE (reference sequence). CDR3 protein: CASSSQGFAYEQYF. The CDR3 coding sequence is TGTGCCAGCAGCTCGCAGGGGTTCGCCTACGAGCAGTACTTC.

This clonotype showed up just a few times. The chain carries TRBV30 and TRBJ2-5, with 7 bases matching TRBD2. Germline CDR1 is GTSNPN and CDR2 is SVGIG (reference sequence). With V trimmed by 2 bases and J by 4 bases, 16 bases remained unmatched. The CDR3 sequence is 17 residues long. The CDR3 loop reads CAWSLGRAGARIETQYF. The CDR3 bases are TGTGCCTGGAGTTTAGGCCGGGCGGGAGCCCGAATAGAGACCCAGTACTTC.